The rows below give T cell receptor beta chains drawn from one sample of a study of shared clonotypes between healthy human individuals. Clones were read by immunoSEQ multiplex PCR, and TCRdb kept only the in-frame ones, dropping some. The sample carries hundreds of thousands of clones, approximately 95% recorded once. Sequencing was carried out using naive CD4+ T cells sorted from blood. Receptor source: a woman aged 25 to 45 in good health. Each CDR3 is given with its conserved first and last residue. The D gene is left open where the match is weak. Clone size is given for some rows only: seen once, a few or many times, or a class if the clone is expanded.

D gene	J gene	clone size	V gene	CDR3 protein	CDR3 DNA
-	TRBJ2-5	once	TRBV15	CATSRTVTEETQYF	TGTGCCACCAGCAGGACAGTAACCGAAGAGACCCAGTACTTC
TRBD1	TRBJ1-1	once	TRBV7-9	CASSPWTGGLTEAFF	TGTGCCAGCAGCCCCTGGACAGGGGGCCTCACTGAAGCTTTCTTT
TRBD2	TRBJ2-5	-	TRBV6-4	CAWRIPAGAGETQYF	TGTGCCTGGAGGATACCAGCGGGAGCAGGGGAGACCCAGTACTTC
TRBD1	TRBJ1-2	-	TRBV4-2	CASSRGTDANYGYTF	TGTGCCAGCAGCCGAGGGACAGACGCAAACTATGGCTACACCTTC
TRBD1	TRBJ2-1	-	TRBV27	CASGKQGAGNEQFF	TGTGCCAGCGGGAAACAGGGGGCAGGCAATGAGCAGTTCTTC
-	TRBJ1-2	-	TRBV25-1	CASSEVRQNYGYTF	TGTGCCAGCAGTGAAGTAAGACAGAACTATGGCTACACCTTC
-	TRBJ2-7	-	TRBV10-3	CAISGRGGEQYF	TGTGCCATCAGCGGACGGGGCGGGGAGCAGTACTTC
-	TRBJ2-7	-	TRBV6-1	CASSEEAGPQSYEQYF	TGTGCCAGCAGTGAAGAAGCAGGGCCGCAATCCTACGAGCAGTACTTC
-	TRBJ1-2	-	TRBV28	CASSTTGTPANYGYTF	TGTGCCAGCAGTACCACCGGGACACCAGCTAACTATGGCTACACCTTC
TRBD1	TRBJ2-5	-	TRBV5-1	CASSYRTGGQETQYF	TGCGCCAGCAGCTACCGGACAGGGGGCCAAGAGACCCAGTACTTC
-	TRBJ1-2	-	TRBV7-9	CASSPQTLRAYGYTF	TGTGCCAGCAGCCCCCAGACTCTGAGGGCCTATGGCTACACCTTC
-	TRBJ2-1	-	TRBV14	CASSRVGVRSYNEQFF	TGTGCCAGCAGCCGCGTGGGGGTCCGCTCCTACAATGAGCAGTTCTTC
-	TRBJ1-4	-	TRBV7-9	CASSLGQGNEKLFF	TGTGCCAGCAGCTTAGGGCAGGGAAACGAAAAACTGTTTTTT
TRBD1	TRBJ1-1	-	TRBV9	CASSVAGQGPPGGTEAFF	TGTGCCAGCAGCGTAGCGGGACAGGGCCCTCCCGGGGGCACTGAAGCTTTCTTT
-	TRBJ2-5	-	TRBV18	CASSPQDSQETQYF	TGTGCCAGCTCACCTCAGGACAGCCAAGAGACCCAGTACTTC
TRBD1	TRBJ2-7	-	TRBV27	CASRRDRGTSEQYF	TGTGCCAGCCGCCGGGACAGGGGCACGAGCGAGCAGTACTTC